A selection of T cell receptor beta chains follows, all from one sample in a study of OX40 agonist ivuxolimab in advanced cancers. The method was immunoSEQ multiplex PCR; TCRdb's version includes in-frame clones alone and lacks a portion of them. The repertoire holds roughly 77,000 clones, with 80% to 95% as singletons. This specimen consisted of CD4+ or CD8+ T cells sorted from blood, obtained in a trial of the OX40 agonist ivuxolimab. The receptor set was obtained from an adult with an advanced solid tumor such as melanoma, head and neck, liver or kidney cancer. The CDR3 runs from the conserved cysteine through the conserved F or W. Fields, in order: D gene, clone size, J gene, V gene, CDR3 protein, CDR3 DNA. D genes are given only for firm matches. Some rows have no size entry. The others give once, few or many, or a class for an expanded clone.

>TRBD2|.|TRBJ2-7|TRBV6-5
CASRATSGPYEQYF
TGTGCCAGCAGAGCGACTAGCGGGCCCTACGAGCAGTACTTC
>.|few|TRBJ1-5|TRBV19
CASRSLGPQHF
TGTGCCAGTAGGTCCTTGGGGCCCCAGCATTTT
>TRBD2|.|TRBJ2-1|TRBV2
CASIAGGPQNEQFF
TGTGCCAGCATAGCGGGAGGGCCGCAGAATGAGCAGTTCTTC
>TRBD1|.|TRBJ1-2|TRBV7-8
CASSRIGGAGTGDGYTF
TGTGCCAGCAGCCGAATAGGGGGGGCCGGGACAGGGGATGGCTACACCTTC
>.|.|TRBJ2-1|TRBV2
CASSERESSYNEQFF
TGTGCCAGCAGTGAGAGAGAATCCTCCTACAATGAGCAGTTCTTC
>TRBD2|.|TRBJ2-3|TRBV4-2
CASSQDGREADTQYF
TGTGCCAGCAGCCAAGATGGGCGGGAGGCAGATACGCAGTATTTT
>TRBD1|.|TRBJ1-2|TRBV9
CASSFMGTGASLGYGYTF
TGTGCCAGCAGCTTCATGGGGACAGGCGCGAGCCTTGGATATGGCTACACCTTC
>.|.|TRBJ1-3|TRBV19
CASSINGNTIYF
TGTGCCAGTAGTATCAACGGAAACACCATATATTTT
>TRBD1|.|TRBJ2-5|TRBV6-5
CASSRDRAGTQYF
TGTGCCTCGTCCCGGGACAGGGCTGGGACCCAGTACTTC
>TRBD1|.|TRBJ1-2|TRBV28
CASSMDRGLYGYTF
TGTGCCAGCAGTATGGACAGGGGGCTCTATGGCTACACCTTC
>.|once|TRBJ1-3|TRBV7-8
CASSLRGGGNTIYF
TGTGCCAGCAGCTTAAGGGGTGGCGGAAACACCATATATTTT
>TRBD1|.|TRBJ1-2|TRBV30
CAWSVPGTGGLGYTF
TGTGCCTGGAGTGTACCCGGGACAGGGGGCCTTGGCTACACCTTC
>TRBD2|.|TRBJ2-3|TRBV6-6
CASSQLAGGPDTQYF
TGTGCCAGCAGCCAACTAGCGGGGGGGCCGGATACGCAGTATTTT
>TRBD1|.|TRBJ2-7|TRBV29-1
CSIGTEAYEQYF
TGCAGCATCGGGACAGAAGCCTACGAGCAGTACTTC
>TRBD1|.|TRBJ1-5|TRBV5-6
CASSLPHYRGVGNQPQHF
TGTGCCAGCAGCTTGCCTCATTACAGGGGCGTAGGAAATCAGCCCCAGCATTTT
>TRBD2|.|TRBJ2-2|TRBV25-1
CASSTLAGGAGELFF
TGTGCCAGCAGTACCCTAGCGGGAGGTGCCGGGGAGCTGTTTTTT
>.|few|TRBJ1-5|TRBV5-3
CARRKMDRPNQPQHF
TGTGCCAGAAGGAAAATGGACAGACCGAATCAGCCCCAGCATTTT
>.|.|TRBJ1-2|TRBV5-1
CASSPHEGGYTF
TGCGCCAGCAGCCCACACGAGGGCGGCTACACCTTC